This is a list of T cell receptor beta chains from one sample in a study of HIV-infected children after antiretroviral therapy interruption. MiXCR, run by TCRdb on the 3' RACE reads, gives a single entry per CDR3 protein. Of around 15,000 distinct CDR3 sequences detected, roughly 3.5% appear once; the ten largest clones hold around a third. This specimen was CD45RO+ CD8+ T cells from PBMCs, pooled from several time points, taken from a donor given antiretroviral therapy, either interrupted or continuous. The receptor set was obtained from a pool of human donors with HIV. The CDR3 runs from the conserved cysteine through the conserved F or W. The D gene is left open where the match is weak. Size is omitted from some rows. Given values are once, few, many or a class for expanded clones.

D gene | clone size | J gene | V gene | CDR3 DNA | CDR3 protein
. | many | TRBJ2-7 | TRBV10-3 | TGTGCCATCACCAACGGAGGCTACGAGCAGTACTTC | CAITNGGYEQYF
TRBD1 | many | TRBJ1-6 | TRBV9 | TGTGCCAGCAGCTCTACAGGGGGCCATTCACCCCTCCACTTT | CASSSTGGHSPLHF
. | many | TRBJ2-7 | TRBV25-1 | TGTGCCAGCAGTCCCAGTAAGATGACAGGAGGCTCCTACGAGCAGTACTTC | CASSPSKMTGGSYEQYF
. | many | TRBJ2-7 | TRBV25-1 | TGTGCCAGCAGTCCCCTAGGGGTGGGCTCCGCAAACTACGAGCAGTACTTC | CASSPLGVGSANYEQYF
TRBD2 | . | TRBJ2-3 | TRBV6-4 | TGTGCCAGCAGTGACTCGACGGGGGGGCCAGATACGCAGTATTTT | CASSDSTGGPDTQYF
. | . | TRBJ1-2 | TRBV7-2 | TGTGCCAGCAGCCCCCCGGGAGGGACCCAGAACTATGACTACACCTTC | CASSPPGGTQNYDYTF
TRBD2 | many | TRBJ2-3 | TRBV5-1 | TGCGCCAGCAGCTCCGGGACTAGCGGGGGTGCAGATACGCAGTATTTT | CASSSGTSGGADTQYF
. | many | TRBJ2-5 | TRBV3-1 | TGTGCCAGCAAACAGACCCAGTACTTC | CASKQTQYF
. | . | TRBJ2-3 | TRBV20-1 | TGCAGTGCTCAGGCGACAGGGACTAGGGTTAGCACAGATACGCAGTATTTT | CSAQATGTRVSTDTQYF
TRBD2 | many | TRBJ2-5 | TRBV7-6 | TGTGCCAGCAGCGTAACTAGCGGAAACCAAGAGACCCAGTACTTC | CASSVTSGNQETQYF
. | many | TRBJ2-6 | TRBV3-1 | TGTGCCAGCAGCCAAGACCCAGGCTCTGGGGCCAACGTCCTGACTTTC | CASSQDPGSGANVLTF
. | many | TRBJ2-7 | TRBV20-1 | TGCAGTGCGTCGGACTCCGGGACCTCACACTTC | CSASDSGTSHF
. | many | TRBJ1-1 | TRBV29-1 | TGCAGCGACAACGGCTTAGCTTTCTTT | CSDNGLAFF
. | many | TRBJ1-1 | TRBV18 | TGTGCCAGCTCACCACCGAAGGGTGAAGCTTTCTTT | CASSPPKGEAFF
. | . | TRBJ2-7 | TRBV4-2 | TGTGCCAGCAGCCCAGACCACTCCTACGAGCAGTACTTC | CASSPDHSYEQYF
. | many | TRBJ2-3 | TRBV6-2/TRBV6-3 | TGTGCCAGCAGTTACTCGACTAGCACAGATACGCAGTATTTT | CASSYSTSTDTQYF
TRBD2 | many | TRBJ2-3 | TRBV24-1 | TGTGCCACCAGTGTTAGCGGGACTATCACAGATACGCAGTATTTT | CATSVSGTITDTQYF
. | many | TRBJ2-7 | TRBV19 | TGTGCCAAGAGGTCGCTAGTCGGATACGAGCAGTACTTC | CAKRSLVGYEQYF
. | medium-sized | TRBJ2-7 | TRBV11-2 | TGTGCCAGCAGCTTGAGCTCGGGTCTCTCCTACGAGCAGTACTTC | CASSLSSGLSYEQYF
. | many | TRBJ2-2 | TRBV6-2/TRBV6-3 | TGTGCCAGCAGTTACTCGTCGCGGCAGGGGCCCGGGGAGCTGTTTTTT | CASSYSSRQGPGELFF
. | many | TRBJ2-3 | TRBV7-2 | TGTGCCAGCAGTGAATGGGGGGGGCTCACAGATACGCAGTATTTT | CASSEWGGLTDTQYF
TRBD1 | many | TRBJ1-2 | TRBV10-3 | TGTGCCATCAGTGTCGAAGACAGGGTCTATGGCTACACCTTC | CAISVEDRVYGYTF
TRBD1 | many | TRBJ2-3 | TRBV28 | TGTGCCAGCAGTTCCGGGACAGCTACCACAGATACGCAGTATTTT | CASSSGTATTDTQYF
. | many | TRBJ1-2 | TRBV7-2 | TGTGCCAGCAGCTTACTTGGGGGGTATGGCTACACCTTC | CASSLLGGYGYTF
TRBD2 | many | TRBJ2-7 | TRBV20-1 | TGCAGTGCTAGAGAACTAGCGGGAGGAACCTACGAGCAGTACTTC | CSARELAGGTYEQYF
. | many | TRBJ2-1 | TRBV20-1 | TGCAGTGCTAGGCTCGGCAGGGAGGTTGAGCAGTTCTTC | CSARLGREVEQFF
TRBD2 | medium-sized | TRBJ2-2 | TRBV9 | TGTGCCAGCAGCGGACGCCAAGCGGGGGTCGGGGAGCTGTTTTTT | CASSGRQAGVGELFF
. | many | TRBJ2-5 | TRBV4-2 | TGTGCCAGCAGCCAAGATCGTGAGGGGGGGGAGACCCAGTACTTC | CASSQDREGGETQYF
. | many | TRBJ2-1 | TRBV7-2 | TGTGCCAGCAGCTTATGGGGGGCCAATGAGCAGTTCTTC | CASSLWGANEQFF
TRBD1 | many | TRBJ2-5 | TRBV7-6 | TGTGCCAGCAGCTTAGCCAACAGGGGGCAAGAGACCCAGTACTTC | CASSLANRGQETQYF
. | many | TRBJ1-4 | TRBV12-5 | TGTGCTAGTGGTTTGGAAGGGGGTGATGAAAAACTGTTTTTT | CASGLEGGDEKLFF
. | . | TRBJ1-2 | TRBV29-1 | TGCAGCGTTGAAGGGGGGGGGGCGGGATCTCCCGGCTACACCTTC | CSVEGGGAGSPGYTF
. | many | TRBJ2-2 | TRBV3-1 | TGTGCCAGCACCCCTTTGCGAAACCCCTGGTGGTCGTCCCCGGCGAACACCGGGGAGCTGTTTTTT | CASTPLRNPWWSSPANTGELFF
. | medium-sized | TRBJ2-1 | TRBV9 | TGTGCCAGCAGCCCCGGGACGGACTACAATGAGCAGTTCTTC | CASSPGTDYNEQFF
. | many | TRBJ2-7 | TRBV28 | TGTGCCAGCAGGGAAGGAGGGATCCACGAGCAGTACTTC | CASREGGIHEQYF
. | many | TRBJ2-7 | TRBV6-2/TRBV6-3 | TGTGCCAGCGGTAAAGGGATCTACGAGCAGTACTTC | CASGKGIYEQYF
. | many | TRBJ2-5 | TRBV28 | TGTGCCAGCAGTCCCCGGGTCGTCACCACCTTTTATGAGACCCAGTACTTC | CASSPRVVTTFYETQYF
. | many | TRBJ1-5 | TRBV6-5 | TGTGCCAGCATACAGGGCGAGGTCAATCAGCCCCAGCATTTT | CASIQGEVNQPQHF
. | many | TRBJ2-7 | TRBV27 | TGTGCCAGCAGTAACGGGGCCACCCGGGTAGGGGGGGAGCAGTACTTC | CASSNGATRVGGEQYF
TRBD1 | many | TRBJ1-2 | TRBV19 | TGTGCCAGTACCGAGACGACTTACAGGGGGTCAAATGGCTACACCTTC | CASTETTYRGSNGYTF
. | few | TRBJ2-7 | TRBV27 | TGTGCCAGCAGTTATAATACAGCGCCCTACGAGCAGTACTTC | CASSYNTAPYEQYF
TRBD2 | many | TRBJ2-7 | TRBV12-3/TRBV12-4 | TGTGCCAGCAGGGCCCTAGCGGGGGGTACCTACGAGCAGTACTTC | CASRALAGGTYEQYF
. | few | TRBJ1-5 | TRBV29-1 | TGCAGCGTTGTTCAGCCCCAGCATTTT | CSVVQPQHF
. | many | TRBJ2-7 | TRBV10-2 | TGCGCCAGCAGTGAGCCCGCTCCTAAAATTGACAGCCACGACTACGAGCAGTACTTC | CASSEPAPKIDSHDYEQYF
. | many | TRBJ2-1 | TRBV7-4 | TGTGCCAGCAGCCTGTTGGACCCCAATGAGCAGTTCTTC | CASSLLDPNEQFF
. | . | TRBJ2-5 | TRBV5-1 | TGCGCCAGCAGCTTGGGGCCAGGGGAAGGGACCCAGTACTTC | CASSLGPGEGTQYF
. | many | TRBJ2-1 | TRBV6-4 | TGTGCCAGCAGTGACGTTCCCGAGGGAGAGCAGTTCTTC | CASSDVPEGEQFF
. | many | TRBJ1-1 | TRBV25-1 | TGTGCCAGCAGTGAATATTTGTCGACAGCCACTGAAGCTTTCTTT | CASSEYLSTATEAFF
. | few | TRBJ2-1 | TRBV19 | TGTGCCAGTAGTATTCCCTACAATGAGCAGTTCTTC | CASSIPYNEQFF
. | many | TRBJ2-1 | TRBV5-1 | TGCGCCAGCAGCCCGGAAAAGCCCCCCTACAATGAGCAGTTCTTC | CASSPEKPPYNEQFF
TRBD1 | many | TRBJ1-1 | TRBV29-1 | TGCAGCCATATCCTAGGGGGCGGGAACACTGAAGCTTTCTTT | CSHILGGGNTEAFF
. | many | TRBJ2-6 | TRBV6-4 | TGTGCCAGCAGTGACAGGGCTGGGGCCAACGTCCTGACTTTC | CASSDRAGANVLTF
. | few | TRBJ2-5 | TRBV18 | TGTGCCAGCTCATCCTCGGTCGGGCAGGAGGAGACCCAGTACTTC | CASSSSVGQEETQYF
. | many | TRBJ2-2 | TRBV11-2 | TGTGCCAGCAGCCTCCCCTGGAACACCGGGGAGCTGTTTTTT | CASSLPWNTGELFF
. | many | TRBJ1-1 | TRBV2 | TGTGCCAGCAGACGAGGGGTGAACACTGAAGCTTTCTTT | CASRRGVNTEAFF
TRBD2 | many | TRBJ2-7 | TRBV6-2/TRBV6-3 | TGTGCCAGCAGGCTAGCGGGAGGCGATTCCTACGAGCAGTACTTC | CASRLAGGDSYEQYF
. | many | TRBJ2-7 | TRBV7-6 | TGTGCCAGCAGCTTAGCGTCCAGCGGGACACCCGACTACGAGCAGTACTTC | CASSLASSGTPDYEQYF